This T cell receptor (beta chain) was found in a study of OX40 agonist ivuxolimab in advanced cancers. Study at large: The patients' treatment was ivuxolimab, an agonistic anti-OX40 (CD134) antibody. Regarding the study as a whole: Expansion of clones was among the lowest in partial responders at 0.1-3.0 mg/kg.

Patients with a history of autoimmune disease or on systemic immunosuppression were excluded. In regard to this clone: Antigen specificity is unknown.

The repertoire was sequenced with immunoSEQ multiplex PCR; TCRdb's copy has only in-frame clones and lacks some. Found here are roughly 70,000 clones, approximately 83% of them singletons; the top ten hold under 0.75%. V shed 3 bases and J 8 bases; nucleotides not matched to a gene: 13. This CDR3 comprises 16 residues. CDR1 and CDR2 from the germline V gene are MNHNS and SASEGT. The chain joins TRBV6-1 to TRBJ2-1, with 7 nucleotides matching TRBD2. The sequencing here drew on CD4+ or CD8+ T cells sorted from blood, taken in a trial of the OX40 agonist ivuxolimab. The clonotype was recovered from an adult with an advanced solid tumor such as melanoma, head and neck, liver or kidney cancer. CDR3 residues: CASSEPGRGTQDEQFF. Written as DNA, the CDR3 is TGTGCCAGCAGTGAGCCGGGGCGGGGGACCCAAGATGAGCAGTTCTTC.